Presented here are 3 T cell receptor beta chains from one specimen sequenced in a study of graft-versus-host responses after intestinal transplantation. These receptors have no known antigen. TCRdb keeps only in-frame clones here, not all; method: immunoSEQ multiplex PCR. The sample yields about 94,000 clones, 90% to 95% seen once. Sequenced material: unstimulated CD8+ T cells sorted from spleen or lymph node cells, taken before intestinal transplant. All receptors derive from a human donor who received an intestinal transplant.

The V gene is TRBV28, the J gene TRBJ1-5, with TRBD1 matching over 7 bases. In germline, CDR1 is MDHEN, CDR2 SYDVKM. Losses at the gene ends were 4 bases for V and 2 bases for J; bases not matched to a gene: 8. The CDR3 extends over 16 amino acids. This CDR3 reads CASSSTGTLGNQPQHF. The CDR3 DNA reads as TGTGCCAGCAGTTCGACAGGGACTTTGGGCAATCAGCCCCAGCATTTT.

CDR3 protein: CASSQNKGRANTEAFF. The CDR3 nucleotides read TGCGCCAGCAGCCAAAATAAGGGCAGGGCGAACACTGAAGCTTTCTTT. The chain has TRBV4-1 and TRBJ1-1; tentatively, D is TRBD1 (5 bases). Germline V gene lookup returns CDR1 MGHRA and CDR2 YSYEKL. The CDR3 runs 16 residues. V lost 2 bases, J lost 1 base, and 14 bases lay in between.

This clone was counted between two and nine times. Without the conserved terminal phenylalanine or tryptophan, this CDR3 likely stems from a read error. Because the CDR3's place on the DNA is in doubt, the DNA is left out and the CDR3 is given as listed by TCRdb. The chain joins TRBV2 to TRBJ1-4; TRBD1 is the table's D call, not checked against the DNA. The length of the CDR3 is 10 amino acids, counting both ends. Germline V gene data show CDR1 as SNHLY and CDR2 as FYNNEI. The CDR3 loop reads CASRGTDLRI.